A single sample is the source of the 10 T cell receptor beta chains below, sequenced in a study of post-analysis software for immune sequencing data. Points from the study as a whole: Patients used roughly five TRBV segments, including TRBV5-6, TRBV5-1 and TRBV20-1, more often than controls.

These receptors' antigens are unknown. Carried by the TCR beta cDNA libraries were unique molecular identifiers. MiXCR, run by TCRdb on the PCR reads, gives a single entry per CDR3 protein. The sample holds some 260,000 distinct CDR3 sequences, about 38% seen once. Material: blood. The receptor source for this set is a girl aged 10 to 17 with multiple sclerosis.

In its sample, this clonotype was seen many times. The chain joins TRBV15 to TRBJ1-1, with D possibly being TRBD1 (5 bases). V was trimmed by 4 bases and J by 7 bases, leaving 13 bases between them. This CDR3 spans 13 amino acids. CDR1 is LNHNV, CDR2 YYDKDF, per germline (reference sequence). The CDR3 sequence is CATSTGVGFEAFF. Written as DNA, the CDR3 is TGTGCCACCAGCACGGGGGTGGGTTTTGAAGCTTTCTTT.

J is TRBJ2-5 and V is TRBV11-3, with D possibly being TRBD2 (6 bases). This CDR3 spans 13 amino acids. V lost 3 bases, J lost 4 bases, and 9 bases lay in between. Germline CDR1 reads SGHNT; CDR2 reads YENEEA. The CDR3 region is CASSFYGGETQYF. In DNA form, the CDR3 reads TGTGCCAGCAGCTTTTACGGGGGAGAGACCCAGTACTTC.

This clonotype was observed a handful of times. The chain has TRBV5-1 and TRBJ1-5, with D perhaps matching TRBD1 (5 bases). This CDR3 region has 15 residues. Germline CDR1 is SGHRS and CDR2 is YFSETQ. V was shortened by 1 base and J by 0 bases, with 8 bases between the two germline ends. The CDR3 is CASSLLGDSNQPQHF. Written as DNA, the CDR3 is TGCGCCAGCAGCTTGTTGGGGGATAGCAATCAGCCCCAGCATTTT.

The chain employs TRBV5-1 and TRBJ2-1; D gene uncertain. The CDR3 runs to 16 residues. CDR1 and CDR2 (germline): SGHRS, YFSETQ. V was shortened by 1 base and J by 0 bases, with 11 bases between the two germline ends. CDR3 sequence: CASSLRADNSYNEQFF. Here the CDR3 DNA reads TGCGCCAGCAGCTTGCGGGCGGATAACTCCTACAATGAGCAGTTCTTC.

The chain carries TRBV5-1 and TRBJ1-5, with D hard to call. The length of the CDR3 is 13 residues. Trimming left V 3 bases short and J 5 bases short, with 9 bases between. CDR1 is SGHRS and CDR2 is YFSETQ in the germline V gene. The CDR3 spells CASSSEGDQPQHF. In DNA, the CDR3 is TGCGCCAGCAGCTCAGAAGGCGATCAGCCCCAGCATTTT.

V gene TRBV9 combines with J gene TRBJ2-1, with TRBD2 identical over 10 bases. CDR3 length equals 16 residues. V lost 4 bases, J lost 3 bases, and 7 bases stayed unmatched. CDR1 is SGDLS and CDR2 is YYNGEE in the germline V gene. CDR3 sequence (DNA): TGTGCCAGCAGCACCTTTAGCGGGAGGCTCTACAATGAGCAGTTCTTC. Residues: CASSTFSGRLYNEQFF.

The sample holds many counts of this clonotype. The V gene is TRBV5-5, the J gene TRBJ2-2; D unresolved. CDR1 and CDR2 (germline): SGHKS, YYEKEE (reference sequence). The CDR3 is made up of 16 amino acids. The V end was cut by 2 bases, the J end by 0 bases, with 11 bases between. The CDR3 sequence is CASSFRSAANTGELFF. DNA for the CDR3: TGTGCCAGCAGCTTTCGTTCGGCGGCGAACACCGGGGAGCTGTTTTTT.

This clonotype occurred a few times. The V call is TRBV6-6, the J call TRBJ2-4; D unclear. Between the trimmed V and J ends, which lost 0 bases and 3 bases, there was a span of 6 bases. The CDR3 is made up of 14 amino acids. CDR1 is MNHNY and CDR2 is SVGAGI in the germline V gene (reference sequence). The CDR3 loop is CASSYSDSKNIQYF. The CDR3 DNA sequence: TGTGCCAGCAGTTACTCGGATAGCAAAAACATTCAGTACTTC.

Details on this clonotype: Since a much larger clone is just one base distant, this may be a read error. This chain connects TRBV6-2 or TRBV6-3 to TRBJ1-5, with TRBD1 matching over 10 bases. This CDR3 spans 18 amino acids. Germline V gene sequence: CDR1 MNHEY, CDR2 SVGEGT. V lost 6 bases and J lost 1; bases outside the gene matches: 12. The CDR3 sequence: CASRAGQGSSVSNQPQHF. The DNA of the CDR3 is TGTGCCAGCAGAGCGGGACAGGGGAGTAGTGTCAGCAATCAGCCCCAGCATTTT.

There are a few counts of this clonotype. This rearrangement joins TRBV3-1 to TRBJ2-4; 12 nucleotides line up with TRBD2. V lost 4 bases, J lost 6 bases, and 4 bases stayed unmatched. Germline V CDR1 and CDR2: LGHDT, YNNKEL (reference sequence). The CDR3 is 15 residues long. The DNA for the CDR3 is TGTGCCAGCAGCCCAGGGGGACTAGCGGGAAACATTCAGTACTTC. Its protein product is CASSPGGLAGNIQYF.